The source of this T cell receptor (beta chain) is a study of T cell responses to AZD1222 COVID-19 vaccine. Study-wide results and limits: Seropositive at baseline were only a handful of AZD1222 recipients. Spike-specific TCR breadth and depth rose after two AZD1222 doses. White British donors predominated, females outnumbered males, and clonal diversity was possibly underestimated.

The CDR3 consists of 13 residues. V trimming: 5 bases; J trimming: 3 bases; junction bases outside the gene matches: 4. As to this clone: The antigen remains unidentified.

Produced via immunoSEQ multiplex PCR; TCRdb's table is partial and in-frame only. There are 150,000 or so clones in the sample; approximately 91% occur only once, and about 4% lies in the top ten. The source of this sequence is an adult who received the AZD1222 COVID-19 vaccine. The gene calls are TRBV12-3 or TRBV12-4 and TRBJ2-7; the match to TRBD2 covers 7 bases. Sequenced material: peripheral blood, taken 28 days after the second AZD1222 dose. CDR3 region: CASSAGLSYEQYF. Written as DNA, the CDR3 is TGTGCCAGCAGTGCGGGACTAAGCTACGAGCAGTACTTC.